The next 28 T cell receptor beta chains were all read from a single sample in a study of post-analysis software for immune sequencing data. Findings and limits, study-wide: Patients had higher frequencies than controls of roughly 5 TRBV segments, including TRBV5-6, TRBV5-1 and TRBV20-1.

These receptors have no known antigen. cDNA libraries of TCR beta carried unique molecular identifiers. From the PCR reads, TCRdb called clonotypes with MiXCR, one entry per CDR3 protein. The profile shows some 690,000 distinct CDR3 sequences, about 60% of them singletons. Sequenced: blood. The receptors stem from a girl aged 2 to 10 with multiple sclerosis.

This clonotype showed up just a few times. The genes are TRBV12-3 or TRBV12-4 and TRBJ2-4; 10 bases align to TRBD2. This CDR3 spans 13 amino acids. The V gene end was trimmed by 0 bases and the J gene end by 10 bases; junction bases not matched to a gene: 0. CDR3 sequence reads: CASSLALAGIQYF. The DNA of the CDR3 is TGTGCCAGCAGTTTAGCACTAGCGGGGATTCAGTACTTC.

The rearrangement uses TRBV7-9 and TRBJ2-3; the D gene is possibly TRBD2 (5 bases). The CDR3 is 12 residues long. V lost 4 bases and J 4 bases, leaving 6 bases between the germline ends. Germline assignment: CDR1 SEHNR and CDR2 FQNEAQ (reference sequence). The CDR3 loop reads CASSWRADTQYF. CDR3 bases: TGTGCCAGCAGCTGGCGGGCAGATACGCAGTATTTT.

The chain couples TRBV12-3 or TRBV12-4 to TRBJ2-7; 9 nucleotides match TRBD1. V was clipped by 4 bases and J by 2 bases; unmatched bases: 9. This CDR3 is built from 16 residues. The CDR3 DNA sequence: TGTGCCAGCAGTTATGGGACAGGGAGAAATACCTACGAGCAGTACTTC. Protein sequence: CASSYGTGRNTYEQYF.

The gene calls are TRBV3-1 and TRBJ2-1; D possibly uses TRBD1 or TRBD2 (5 bases each). The germline V gene has CDR1 LGHDT and CDR2 YNNKEL (reference sequence). Trimming shortened V by 4 bases and J by 9 bases, and 13 bases separated the two germline ends. CDR3 length equals 13 residues. CDR3 DNA: TGTGCCAGCAGCCCCGGGGCCATCCGTGAGCAGTTCTTC. Its translation is CASSPGAIREQFF.

The rearrangement links TRBV7-4 to TRBJ1-2; D gene uncertain. With 6 bases removed from V and 2 bases from J, the gap between germline ends came to 22 bases. This CDR3 has 17 amino acids. CDR1 is SGHVT and CDR2 is SQSDAQ in the germline V gene. For the CDR3, the DNA is TGTGCCAGCAGTCCGGGCCCACACAAGATTAACAACTATGGCTACACCTTC. Translated, it gives CASSPGPHKINNYGYTF.

The chain uses TRBV24-1 and TRBJ2-5; no firm D call. The CDR3 is 12 amino acids. V was trimmed by 4 bases and J by 2 bases, leaving 4 bases between them. Germline CDR1 KGHDR, CDR2 SFDVKD. For the CDR3, the DNA is TGTGCCACCAGTGACCAGCAAGAGACCCAGTACTTC. It encodes CATSDQQETQYF.

This clonotype was seen a handful of times. This chain joins TRBV15 and TRBJ2-4, with TRBD1 matching 10 bases. The CDR3 runs 15 residues. The ends lost 3 bases at V and 8 bases at J; junction bases unmatched: 7. Looked up from germline, CDR1 is LNHNV and CDR2 is YYDKDF (reference sequence). The DNA of the CDR3 is TGTGCCACCAGCAGGACAGGGGGCGAGTTGGACATTCAGTACTTC. Amino acid sequence: CATSRTGGELDIQYF. The full variable domain, with the rest looked up from reference TRBV15 and TRBJ2-4, is DAMVIQNPRYQVTQFGKPVTLSCSQTLNHNVMYWYQQKSSQAPKLLFHYYDKDFNNEADTPDNFQSRRPNTSFCFLDIRSPGLGDTAMYLCATSRTGGELDIQYFGAGTRLSVL.

The chain recombines TRBV5-6 with TRBJ2-1, with TRBD1 matching over 8 bases. Germline trimming cut 0 bases from V and 3 bases from J; bases unmatched to any gene: 5. Germline V gene lookup returns CDR1 SGHDT and CDR2 YYEEEE. This CDR3 spans 16 amino acids. The CDR3 sequence: CASSLGQGTYYNEQFF. DNA for the CDR3: TGTGCCAGCAGCTTGGGACAGGGGACTTACTACAATGAGCAGTTCTTC. Full variable domain (rest looked up from reference TRBV5-6 and TRBJ2-1): DAGVTQSPTHLIKTRGQQVTLRCSPKSGHDTVSWYQQALGQGPQFIFQYYEEEERQRGNFPDRFSGHQFPNYSSELNVNALLLGDSALYLCASSLGQGTYYNEQFFGPGTRLTVL.

The rearrangement links TRBV12-3 or TRBV12-4 to TRBJ2-4, with D perhaps TRBD1 (5 bases). The CDR3 is 13 amino acids. V was pared by 6 bases and J by 5 bases, with 11 bases between. CDR3 amino acids: CASSLTDQNIQYF. The CDR3 DNA is TGTGCCAGCAGCCTGACAGACCAAAACATTCAGTACTTC.

This clonotype was counted only a few times. Compared with germline, one end of the junction differs, possibly owing to a read error. The rearrangement links TRBV13 to TRBJ2-7; maybe TRBD2 (6 bases). The germline CDR1 and CDR2 sequences are PRHDT and FYEKMQ (reference sequence). This CDR3 comprises 15 residues. CDR3 sequence (DNA): TGTGCCGGCAGCCACCACGGGACTGAAGACTACGAGCAGTACTTC. Its translation is CAGSHHGTEDYEQYF.

The V and J genes are TRBV5-5 and TRBJ1-2; D call uncertain. This CDR3 region has 14 residues. The germline V and J ends were trimmed by 1 base and 4 bases, with 11 bases remaining between them. Germline values: CDR1 SGHKS, CDR2 YYEKEE (reference sequence). The CDR3 DNA follows: TGTGCCAGCAGCTTGTGGGAAAGCGCCTATGGCTACACCTTC. Its translation: CASSLWESAYGYTF.

Remarks on this clonotype: A read error may produce the germline difference seen at one junction end. The chain uses TRBV7-9 and TRBJ2-7; maybe TRBD2 (6 bases). Germline loops: CDR1 SEHNR, CDR2 FQNEAQ (reference sequence). CDR3 length: 17 amino acids. The CDR3 bases are TGTGCCAGCAGCTTTCAGACCTTATCCACTAGCTCCCACGAGCAGTACTTC. Translation: CASSFQTLSTSSHEQYF.

The genes are TRBV7-2 and TRBJ2-3; D remains ambiguous. The germline CDR1 and CDR2 sequences are SGHTA and FQGNSA. Trimming pared 5 bases from V and 2 bases from J, leaving 11 bases between. The CDR3 sequence is 14 residues long. In DNA form, the CDR3 reads TGTGCCAGCAGCCCCGACCATGTCACAGATACGCAGTATTTT. Protein sequence: CASSPDHVTDTQYF.

The rearrangement uses TRBV4-1 and TRBJ2-1; D is possibly TRBD1 or TRBD2 (5 bases each). The CDR3 totals 14 residues. CDR1 and CDR2 from the germline V gene are MGHRA and YSYEKL. Trimming removed 2 bases at V and 10 bases at J, with 15 bases between. The CDR3, as DNA: TGCGCCAGCAGCCAACGGGACGGTTCTGACGAGCAGTTCTTC. The encoded protein is CASSQRDGSDEQFF.

V usage is TRBV10-2 and J usage is TRBJ1-4, with 8 bases matching TRBD1. The germline CDR1 and CDR2 sequences are WSHSY and SAAADI. This CDR3 region has 14 residues. The CDR3 protein is CALRTGKDNEKLFF. The DNA for the CDR3 is TGCGCGCTCCGGACAGGGAAAGATAATGAAAAACTGTTTTTT.

This clonotype appeared once. The CDR3: CSVRLNYGYTF. The CDR3 DNA reads as TGCAGTGTTCGTCTGAACTATGGCTACACCTTC. The chain joins TRBV20-1 to TRBJ1-2; D not certain. CDR1 and CDR2 (germline): DFQATT, SNEGSKA (reference sequence). The CDR3 length is 11 residues. V lost 7 bases, J lost 2 bases, and 8 bases lay in between.

The rearrangement links TRBV20-1 to TRBJ1-4; a possible D gene is TRBD1 (6 bases). This CDR3 contains 15 residues. Between the trimmed V and J ends, which lost 3 bases and 3 bases, there was a span of 14 bases. Germline CDR1 DFQATT, CDR2 SNEGSKA (reference sequence). CDR3 DNA: TGCAGTGCTAGCGGGGGGCGCGAGGCTAATGAAAAACTGTTTTTT. This codes for CSASGGREANEKLFF.

The DNA of the CDR3 is TGTGCCAGCAGGGCGGGACACCCATACAATGAGCAGTTCTTC. It specifies CASRAGHPYNEQFF. The gene calls are TRBV7-2 and TRBJ2-1; possibly TRBD1 or TRBD2 for D (6 bases each). Germline CDR1 reads SGHTA; CDR2 reads FQGNSA. V lost 6 bases and J lost 4, with 13 bases in between. The CDR3 totals 14 residues. Full variable domain (remainder filled in from reference TRBV7-2 and TRBJ2-1): GAGVSQSPSNKVTEKGKDVELRCDPISGHTALYWYRQSLGQGLEFLIYFQGNSAPDKSGLPSDRFSAERTGGSVSTLTIQRTQQEDSAVYLCASRAGHPYNEQFFGPGTRLTVL.

The J gene is TRBJ1-2, the V gene TRBV29-1, with TRBD1 as a possible D gene (6 bases). Germline CDR1 and CDR2: SQVTM and ANQGSEA. The CDR3 contains 14 residues. The germline V and J ends were trimmed by 6 bases and 1 base, with 15 bases remaining between them. For the CDR3, the DNA is TGCAGCGTCCAGCAGGGGACTCTTAACTATGGCTACACCTTC. It specifies CSVQQGTLNYGYTF.

This clonotype has just a few counts. This chain uses TRBV4-3 with TRBJ2-7; TRBD2 might be the D (6 bases). The V gene's germline CDR1 is LGHNA and CDR2 YSLEER. The CDR3 length is 14 residues. V shed 0 bases and J shed 5 bases, with 11 bases lying between them. The CDR3 protein is CASSQDEEGDEQYF. The CDR3 DNA reads TGCGCCAGCAGCCAAGATGAGGAGGGCGACGAGCAGTACTTC.

The chain couples TRBV5-1 to TRBJ2-7; D unclear. This CDR3 has 15 residues. V lost 0 bases to trimming and J lost 2 bases, with 12 bases between them. Germline V CDR1 and CDR2: SGHRS, YFSETQ. CDR3 sequence: CASSLGAVPTYEQYF. The CDR3 coding sequence is TGCGCCAGCAGCTTGGGGGCAGTCCCGACCTACGAGCAGTACTTC.

This clonotype was detected only a few times. V is TRBV6-6 and J is TRBJ1-2, with D maybe TRBD1 (6 bases). The CDR3 runs 13 residues. The V gene lost 5 bases and the J gene lost 5 bases, with 12 bases spanning the gap. CDR1 and CDR2 from the germline V gene are MNHNY and SVGAGI (reference sequence). CDR3 loop: CASSLDSQYGYTF. The CDR3, as DNA: TGTGCCAGCAGTCTGGACAGTCAGTATGGCTACACCTTC.

The J gene is TRBJ2-3, the V gene TRBV29-1; the D is unclear. Trimming took off 6 bases at V and 2 bases at J, with 12 bases between the two ends. Looked up from germline, CDR1 is SQVTM and CDR2 is ANQGSEA. This CDR3 contains 13 residues. Here the CDR3 reads CSVSHGATDTQYF. The CDR3 coding sequence is TGCAGCGTGAGCCACGGAGCCACAGATACGCAGTATTTT.

The V and J genes are TRBV20-1 and TRBJ2-1; the D is unclear. CDR3 size: 12 residues. V dropped 3 bases and J dropped 6 bases, with 9 bases sitting between them. CDR1 and CDR2 from the germline V gene are DFQATT and SNEGSKA (reference sequence). The CDR3, as DNA: TGCAGTGCTAGTCCGGGCGGCAATGAGCAGTTCTTC. Translating gives CSASPGGNEQFF.

The chain recombines TRBV7-9 with TRBJ2-7; 9 bases agree with TRBD2. Per the germline V gene, CDR1 is SEHNR and CDR2 is FQNEAQ (reference sequence). CDR3 length: 16 residues. The V and J ends lost 5 bases and 1 base, in that order; junction bases with no gene match: 9. The CDR3 bases are TGTGCCAGCAGCCCCCTGGGACTAGCAGGTTCCTACGAGCAGTACTTC. Its protein product is CASSPLGLAGSYEQYF.

The chain combines TRBV4-2 with TRBJ2-1; 9 bases fit TRBD2. Germline trimming cut 2 bases from V and 5 bases from J; bases unmatched to any gene: 10. Per germline, CDR1 LGHNA and CDR2 YNFKEQ. The CDR3 is made up of 17 amino acids. The CDR3 DNA reads TGTGCCAGCAGCCAATCGGGGTCGGGACTAGCTAACAATGAGCAGTTCTTC. Protein: CASSQSGSGLANNEQFF.

The genes are TRBV12-3 or TRBV12-4 and TRBJ1-5; D not certain. The CDR3 covers 13 residues. V lost 3 bases and J lost 5, with 8 bases in between. Written as DNA, the CDR3 is TGTGCCAGCAGTTTGGAGGGTTATCAGCCCCAGCATTTT. Translated, it gives CASSLEGYQPQHF.

The CDR3 DNA sequence: TGCAGCGTGGGTCTAAGGACAGGGGACAATGAGCAGTTCTTC. Protein product: CSVGLRTGDNEQFF. The chain recombines TRBV29-1 with TRBJ2-1; 9 nucleotides agree with TRBD1. The V gene's germline CDR1 is SQVTM and CDR2 ANQGSEA. Trimming cost V 6 bases and J 5 bases; bases outside gene matches: 8. The CDR3 sequence is 14 residues long.